This T cell receptor (beta chain) was observed in a study of shared clonotypes between healthy human individuals. The table came from immunoSEQ multiplex PCR; TCRdb's copy has only in-frame clones and leaves some out. Among over a million clones, about 75% were seen once, and the ten largest hold approximately 1.5%. CDR1 and CDR2 from the germline V gene are SGHTA and FQGNSA. V gave up 6 bases and J gave up 6 bases; unmatched junction bases: 5. CDR3 size: 14 residues. The chain is built from TRBV7-2 and TRBJ1-5; the match to TRBD1 covers 10 bases. The source material was memory CD4+ T cells sorted from blood. Subset in this sample: CD45RA-negative fraction. The TCR sequence derives from a man between 18 and 35 years old in good health. The CDR3 region is CASRETGGGQPQHF. The CDR3 nucleotides read TGTGCCAGCAGGGAGACAGGGGGCGGTCAGCCCCAGCATTTT.